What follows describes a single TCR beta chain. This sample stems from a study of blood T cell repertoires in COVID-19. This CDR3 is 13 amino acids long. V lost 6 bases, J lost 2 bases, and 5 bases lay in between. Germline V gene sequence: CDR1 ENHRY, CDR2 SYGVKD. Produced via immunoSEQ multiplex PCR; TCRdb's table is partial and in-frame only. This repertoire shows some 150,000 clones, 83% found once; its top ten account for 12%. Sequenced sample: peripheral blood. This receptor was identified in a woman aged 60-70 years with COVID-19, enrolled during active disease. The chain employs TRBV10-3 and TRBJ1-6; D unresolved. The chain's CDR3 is CAIRAPYNSPLHF. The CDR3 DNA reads TGTGCCATCAGGGCTCCCTATAATTCACCCCTCCACTTT.